The text below deals with one T cell receptor (beta chain). Its cognate antigen is unknown. This entry belongs to a study of T cell clusters in autoimmune cytopenias. Study results and caveats: The cluster-lack signature was not seen for secondary cytopenia versus chronic lymphocytic leukemia. Physiological T cell clusters of healthy donors were apparently absent in primary autoimmune cytopenia patients. TRB repertoire shifts in secondary cytopenia and chronic lymphocytic leukemia mostly reflected lymphoma, not autoimmunity.

TRB amplification used approximately 250 ng of peripheral blood genomic DNA. TRB was amplified by touch-down multiplex PCR, primer pools A and B combined. TCRdb reprocessed the multiplex PCR reads, with one entry per CDR3 protein and no DNA. The sample has 7,500 to 9,500 distinct CDR3 sequences. Input material: peripheral blood. This TCR derives from a human donor with an autoimmune cytopenia or autoimmune hepatitis (not recorded which).

The CDR3 loop is CASSLLGDGLYEQYF. The chain couples TRBV28 to TRBJ2-7; absent DNA, TCRdb's TRBD1 call cannot be checked. Per the germline V gene, CDR1 is MDHEN and CDR2 is SYDVKM. The length of the CDR3 is 15 residues.